These 21 T cell receptor beta chains originate from one sample sequenced in a study of graft-versus-host responses after intestinal transplantation. The data were produced by immunoSEQ multiplex PCR, yet TCRdb's version contains in-frame clones alone and is incomplete. The data show over 45,000 clones, with about 90% seen just once and less than 2% held by the top ten. The source material was PBMCs, sampled 26 days after transplant. The receptors were gathered from a human patient who received an intestinal transplant, so some T cells may come from the graft donor.

The V gene is TRBV27, the J gene TRBJ2-2, with 8 bases matching TRBD2. The CDR3 has 16 amino acids. V dropped 3 bases and J dropped 3; count of bases not matched to a gene: 6. From germline, CDR1 is MNHEY and CDR2 SMNVEV (reference sequence). The CDR3 sequence is CASSLSPGGHTGELFF. DNA for the CDR3: TGTGCCAGCAGTTTGAGTCCGGGGGGGCACACCGGGGAGCTGTTTTTT.

This sequence joins TRBV7-7 and TRBJ2-7, with D perhaps TRBD2 (7 bases). Germline assignment: CDR1 SSHAT and CDR2 FNYEAQ (reference sequence). The CDR3 totals 15 residues. DNA for the CDR3: TGTGCTAGCAGCTCACGAGGGGGGGTTTCCTACGAGCAGTACGTC. Amino acid sequence: CASSSRGGVSYEQYV.

The chain combines TRBV29-1 with TRBJ2-2, with a possible D match to TRBD1 (6 bases). The CDR3 consists of 15 residues. Germline V gene sequence: CDR1 SQVTM, CDR2 ANQGSEA. Between the trimmed V and J ends, which lost 2 bases and 0 bases, there was a span of 10 bases. The CDR3 DNA reads TGCAGCGTTGAATGGGGGCTAGCGAACACCGGGGAGCTGTTTTTT. It yields the protein CSVEWGLANTGELFF.

The CDR3 DNA follows: TGTGCCAGCAGTTTACTTCCGGGACAGGGGGCTACTGGTGAAGCTTTCTTT. Translation gives CASSLLPGQGATGEAFF. The gene calls are TRBV28 and TRBJ1-1, with 12 bases aligning to TRBD1. CDR3 length: 17 amino acids. Germline trimming cut 2 bases from V and 7 bases from J; bases unmatched to any gene: 11. Germline loops: CDR1 MDHEN, CDR2 SYDVKM.

This clone was found a few times. The CDR3 protein is CASSDFSLLNSPLHF. The CDR3 DNA reads as TGTGCCAGCAGTGACTTCTCCCTCCTTAATTCACCCCTCCACTTT. The chain uses TRBV25-1 and TRBJ1-6; no reliable D call. The V and J ends lost 3 bases and 6 bases respectively, with 12 bases between them. The CDR3 contains 15 residues. The germline CDR1 and CDR2 sequences are MGHDK and SYGVNS.

The chain recombines TRBV30 with TRBJ1-1; D not resolved. The CDR3 runs 12 residues. Trimming cost V 5 bases and J 2 bases, with 9 bases left between them. Germline-derived CDR1 and CDR2 are GTSNPN and SVGIG (reference sequence). In nucleotides, the CDR3 is TGTGCCTGGCGGAGGGAAAACACTGAAGCTTTCTTT. Translated, it gives CAWRRENTEAFF.

The chain links TRBV18 to TRBJ2-7, with TRBD2 identical over 7 bases. The V gene end was trimmed by 5 bases and the J gene end by 3 bases; junction bases not matched to a gene: 10. This CDR3 spans 15 amino acids. CDR1 is KGHSH, CDR2 LQKENI, per germline. The CDR3 region is CASSRGEGGGYEQYF. CDR3 sequence (DNA): TGTGCCAGCTCAAGAGGGGAGGGAGGCGGCTACGAGCAGTACTTC. Using reference TRBV18 and TRBJ2-7 for the parts outside the CDR3, the full variable domain is NAGVMQNPRHLVRRRGQEARLRCSPMKGHSHVYWYRQLPEEGLKFMVYLQKENIIDESGMPKERFSAEFPKEGPSILRIQQVVRGDSAAYFCASSRGEGGGYEQYFGPGTRLTVT.

The genes are TRBV6-1 and TRBJ1-4; 9 nucleotides align to TRBD1. This CDR3 spans 15 amino acids. Germline assignment: CDR1 MNHNS and CDR2 SASEGT. Trimming at V came to 6 bases and at J to 8 bases, leaving 10 bases not matched to a gene. The CDR3, as DNA: TGTGCCAGCAGGGGAGCCGGGACAGGGACGGAAAAACTGTTTTTT. Protein sequence: CASRGAGTGTEKLFF.

This chain connects TRBV19 to TRBJ2-7; TRBD2 aligns across 7 bases. The CDR3 is 17 residues long. Germline V lookup: CDR1 LNHDA, CDR2 SQIVND (reference sequence). Trimming cost V 3 bases and J 0 bases; bases outside gene matches: 11. CDR3 bases: TGTGCCAGTAGTATCCGGGGCCTGGGGGGGAGCTCCTACGAGCAGTACTTC. Translating it yields CASSIRGLGGSSYEQYF. Drawing the rest from reference TRBV19 and TRBJ2-7, the complete variable domain is DGGITQSPKYLFRKEGQNVTLSCEQNLNHDAMYWYRQDPGQGLRLIYYSQIVNDFQKGDIAEGYSVSREKKESFPLTVTSAQKNPTAFYLCASSIRGLGGSSYEQYFGPGTRLTVT.

V usage is TRBV25-1 and J usage is TRBJ1-1, with D hard to call. Germline V lookup: CDR1 MGHDK, CDR2 SYGVNS. V was pared by 4 bases and J by 0 bases, with 6 bases between. The CDR3 has 13 amino acids. The CDR3 loop reads CASSALLNTEAFF. In DNA, the CDR3 is TGTGCCAGCAGTGCGCTATTGAACACTGAAGCTTTCTTT.

The V call is TRBV4-3, the J call TRBJ2-5; D is possibly TRBD1 (5 bases). Trimming removed 4 bases at V and 5 bases at J, with 11 bases between. The germline gives CDR1 LGHNA, CDR2 YSLEER. The CDR3 is made up of 13 amino acids. The CDR3 loop reads CASSLDSGETQYF. The CDR3, as DNA: TGCGCCAGCAGCCTCGACAGTGGGGAGACCCAGTACTTC.

The rearrangement links TRBV4-1 to TRBJ2-5, with D tentatively TRBD1 (5 bases). Germline loops: CDR1 MGHRA, CDR2 YSYEKL. V lost 1 base and J 1 base, leaving 10 bases between the germline ends. This CDR3 has 15 amino acids. CDR3 sequence: CASSQGVRVQETQYF. CDR3 nucleotides: TGCGCCAGCAGCCAAGGGGTCAGGGTCCAAGAGACCCAGTACTTC.

The chain joins TRBV4-1 to TRBJ1-1, with no clear D. The CDR3 has 14 amino acids. V was cut by 1 base and J by 4 bases, with 10 bases left in between. Looked up from germline, CDR1 is MGHRA and CDR2 is YSYEKL. The chain's CDR3 is CASSQVEGITEAFF. CDR3 coding DNA: TGCGCCAGCAGCCAAGTAGAGGGTATCACTGAAGCTTTCTTT.

The rearrangement uses TRBV4-1 and TRBJ2-1; 10 positions match TRBD2. CDR1 MGHRA and CDR2 YSYEKL come from the germline V gene. The CDR3 runs to 18 residues. V lost 0 bases and J lost 12; bases outside the gene matches: 17. In DNA form, the CDR3 reads TGCGCCAGCAGCCAAGAAGGCGCTAGCGGGGGTAGGGGGAGGGGGCAGTTCTTC. Amino acid sequence: CASSQEGASGGRGRGQFF.

The rearrangement uses TRBV7-2 and TRBJ2-1; 13 bases match TRBD2. After removal of 5 bases from V and 4 bases from J, the junction contained 8 bases not matched to a gene. Per germline, CDR1 SGHTA and CDR2 FQGNSA. CDR3 length equals 17 residues. CDR3 protein: CASSPRLAGGRYNEQFF. CDR3 coding DNA: TGTGCCAGCAGCCCCCGACTAGCGGGGGGCCGATACAATGAGCAGTTCTTC.

The V gene is TRBV11-2, the J gene TRBJ2-7, with a weak D call TRBD1 (5 bases). The CDR3 is made up of 14 amino acids. Looked up from germline, CDR1 is SGHAT and CDR2 is FQNNGV. Trimming pared 0 bases from V and 3 bases from J, leaving 9 bases between. Here the CDR3 reads CASSLESTGYEQYV. CDR3 DNA: TGTGCCAGCAGCTTAGAGAGTACAGGCTACGAGCAGTACGTC.

V gene TRBV28 combines with J gene TRBJ1-2, with D perhaps TRBD1 (6 bases). The CDR3 consists of 14 residues. The V gene lost 3 bases and the J gene lost 7 bases, with 15 bases spanning the gap. Germline V gene data show CDR1 as MDHEN and CDR2 as SYDVKM. The CDR3 is CASSFRPTGTGYTF. Written as DNA, the CDR3 is TGTGCCAGCAGTTTTCGACCCACAGGGACTGGCTACACCTTC.

The rearrangement uses TRBV2 and TRBJ1-3; TRBD1 is a possible D gene (5 bases). This CDR3 has 15 amino acids. Looked up from germline, CDR1 is SNHLY and CDR2 is FYNNEI. Trimming removed 6 bases at V and 0 bases at J, with 12 bases between. The CDR3 nucleotides read TGTGCCAGCAGGAATGACAGCTACTCTGGAAACACCATATATTTT. It codes for CASRNDSYSGNTIYF.

This sequence joins TRBV21-1 and TRBJ2-7; TRBD1 is taken as the D call from the table, unchecked against the DNA. TRBV21-1 is given as a pseudogene. The CDR3 is 16 residues long. For the CDR3, the DNA is TGTGCCAGCAGCAAAGCGCTGACAGGGCTCTCCCACGAGCAGTACTTC. Its translation: CASSKALTGLSHEQYF.

The genes are TRBV6-5 and TRBJ2-7, with 8 bases identical to TRBD1. The junction had 7 bases not matched to a gene; V was cut back by 4 bases and J by 2 bases. This CDR3 spans 15 amino acids. CDR1 MNHEY and CDR2 SVGAGI come from the germline V gene. The CDR3 DNA reads as TGTGCCAGCAGTTTCGACAGGGGAAAGACCTACGAGCAGTACTTC. Protein: CASSFDRGKTYEQYF.

The chain links TRBV5-1 to TRBJ2-3; D gene ambiguous. Germline CDR1 SGHRS, CDR2 YFSETQ. V was cut by 7 bases and J by 0 bases, with 6 bases left in between. The CDR3 spans 12 residues. CDR3 protein: CASRRSTDTQYF. The CDR3 DNA is TGCGCCAGCCGGAGAAGCACAGATACGCAGTATTTT.